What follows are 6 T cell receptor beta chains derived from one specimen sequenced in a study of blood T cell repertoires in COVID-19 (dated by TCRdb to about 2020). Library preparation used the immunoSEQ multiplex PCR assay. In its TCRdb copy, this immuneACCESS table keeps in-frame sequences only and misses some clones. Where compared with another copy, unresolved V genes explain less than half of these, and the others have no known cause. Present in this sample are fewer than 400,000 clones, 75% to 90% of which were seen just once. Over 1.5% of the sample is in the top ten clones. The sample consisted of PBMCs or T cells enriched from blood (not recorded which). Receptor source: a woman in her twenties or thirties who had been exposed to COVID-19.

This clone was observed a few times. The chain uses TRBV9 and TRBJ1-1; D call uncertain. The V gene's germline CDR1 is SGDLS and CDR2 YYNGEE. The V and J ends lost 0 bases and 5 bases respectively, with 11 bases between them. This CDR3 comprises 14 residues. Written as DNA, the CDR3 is TGTGCCAGCAGCGTAGGGGGAGATGGGACTGAAGCTTTCTTT. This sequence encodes CASSVGGDGTEAFF.

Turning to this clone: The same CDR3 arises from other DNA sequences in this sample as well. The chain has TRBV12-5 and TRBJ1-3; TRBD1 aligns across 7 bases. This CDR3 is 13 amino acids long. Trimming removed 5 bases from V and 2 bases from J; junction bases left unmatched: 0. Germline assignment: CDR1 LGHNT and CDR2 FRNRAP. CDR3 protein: CASGTGAGNTIYF. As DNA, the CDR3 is TGTGCTAGTGGTACAGGGGCTGGAAACACCATATATTTT.

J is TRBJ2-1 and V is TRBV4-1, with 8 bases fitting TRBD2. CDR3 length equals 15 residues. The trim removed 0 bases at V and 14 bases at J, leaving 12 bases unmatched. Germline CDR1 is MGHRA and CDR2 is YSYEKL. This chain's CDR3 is CASSQDPSSREDEFF. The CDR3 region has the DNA TGCGCCAGCAGCCAAGATCCGTCGTCGCGGGAGGACGAGTTCTTC.

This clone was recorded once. The CDR3 DNA follows: TGTGCCAGCAGTTTACGCTCTGGAAACACCATATATTTT. Encoded protein: CASSLRSGNTIYF. The rearrangement links TRBV28 to TRBJ1-3; D gene ambiguous. The length of the CDR3 is 13 residues. Germline values: CDR1 MDHEN, CDR2 SYDVKM. V dropped 2 bases and J dropped 0 bases, with 2 bases sitting between them.

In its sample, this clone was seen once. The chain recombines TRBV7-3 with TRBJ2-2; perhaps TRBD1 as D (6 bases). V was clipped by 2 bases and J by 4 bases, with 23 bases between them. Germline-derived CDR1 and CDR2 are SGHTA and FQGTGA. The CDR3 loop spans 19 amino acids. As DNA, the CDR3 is TGTGCCAGCAGCTTAGATCGATTCGGTAGGGGGAGTTTCACCGGGGAGCTGTTTTTT. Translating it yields CASSLDRFGRGSFTGELFF.

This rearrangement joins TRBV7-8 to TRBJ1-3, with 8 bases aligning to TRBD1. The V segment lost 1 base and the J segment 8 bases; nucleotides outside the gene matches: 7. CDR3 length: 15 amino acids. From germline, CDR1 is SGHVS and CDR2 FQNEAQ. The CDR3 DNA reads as TGTGCCAGCAGCTTAGGGACAGGGAGAAGTTACACCATATATTTT. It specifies CASSLGTGRSYTIYF.